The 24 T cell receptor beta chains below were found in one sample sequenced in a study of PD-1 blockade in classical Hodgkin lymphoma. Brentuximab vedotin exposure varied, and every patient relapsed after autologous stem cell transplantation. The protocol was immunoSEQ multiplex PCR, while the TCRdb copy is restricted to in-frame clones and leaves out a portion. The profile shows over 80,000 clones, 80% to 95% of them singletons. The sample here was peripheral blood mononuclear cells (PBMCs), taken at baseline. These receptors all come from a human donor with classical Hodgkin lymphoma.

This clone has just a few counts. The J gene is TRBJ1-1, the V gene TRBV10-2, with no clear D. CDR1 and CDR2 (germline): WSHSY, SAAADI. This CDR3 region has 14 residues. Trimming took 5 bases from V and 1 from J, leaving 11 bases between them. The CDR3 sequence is CASSFQVENTEAFF. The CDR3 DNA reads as TGCGCCAGCAGTTTTCAGGTTGAGAACACTGAAGCTTTCTTT.

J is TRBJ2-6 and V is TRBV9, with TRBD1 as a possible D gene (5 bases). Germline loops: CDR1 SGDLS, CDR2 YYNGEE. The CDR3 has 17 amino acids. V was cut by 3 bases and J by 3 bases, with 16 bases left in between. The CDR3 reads CASSEGQGIDGANVLTF. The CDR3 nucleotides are TGTGCCAGCAGCGAGGGGCAGGGAATCGATGGGGCCAACGTCCTGACTTTC.

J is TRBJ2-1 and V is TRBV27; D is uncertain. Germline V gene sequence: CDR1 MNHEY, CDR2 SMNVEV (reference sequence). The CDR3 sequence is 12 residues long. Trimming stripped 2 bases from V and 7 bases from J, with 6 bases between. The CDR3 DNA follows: TGTGCCAGCAGTTTAAATAGGAATGAGCAGTTCTTC. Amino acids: CASSLNRNEQFF.

The CDR3 loop is CASSRGSGELFF. The DNA for the CDR3 is TGCGCCAGCAGCCGGGGGTCCGGGGAGCTGTTTTTT. The chain uses TRBV5-1 and TRBJ2-2, with D perhaps matching TRBD2 (6 bases). This CDR3 is built from 12 residues. Trimming left V 4 bases short and J 6 bases short, with 7 bases between. Per the germline V gene, CDR1 is SGHRS and CDR2 is YFSETQ.

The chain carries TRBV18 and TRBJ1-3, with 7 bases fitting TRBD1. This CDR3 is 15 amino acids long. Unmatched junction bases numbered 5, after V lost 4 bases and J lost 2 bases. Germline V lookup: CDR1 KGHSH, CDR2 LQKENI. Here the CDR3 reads CASSRDRAPGNTIYF. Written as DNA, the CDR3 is TGTGCCAGCTCACGCGACAGGGCCCCTGGAAACACCATATATTTT.

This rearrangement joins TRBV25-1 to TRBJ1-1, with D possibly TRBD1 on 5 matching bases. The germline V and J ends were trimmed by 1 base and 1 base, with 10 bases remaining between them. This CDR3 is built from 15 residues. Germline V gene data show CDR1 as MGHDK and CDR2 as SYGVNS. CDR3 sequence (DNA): TGTGCCAGCAGTGAATTTGGGGGTAGGAACACTGAAGCTTTCTTT. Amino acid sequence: CASSEFGGRNTEAFF.

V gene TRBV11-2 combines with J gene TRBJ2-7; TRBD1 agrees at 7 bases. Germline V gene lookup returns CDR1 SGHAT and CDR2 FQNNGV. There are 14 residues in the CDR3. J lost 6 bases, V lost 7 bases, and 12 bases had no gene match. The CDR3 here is CASKPGGSSLEQYF. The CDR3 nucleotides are TGTGCCAGCAAGCCAGGGGGTTCTAGTCTCGAGCAGTACTTC. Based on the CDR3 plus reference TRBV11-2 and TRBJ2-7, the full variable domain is EAGVAQSPRYKIIEKRQSVAFWCNPISGHATLYWYQQILGQGPKLLIQFQNNGVVDDSQLPKDRFSAERLKGVDSTLKIQPAKLEDSAVYLCASKPGGSSLEQYFGPGTRLTVT.

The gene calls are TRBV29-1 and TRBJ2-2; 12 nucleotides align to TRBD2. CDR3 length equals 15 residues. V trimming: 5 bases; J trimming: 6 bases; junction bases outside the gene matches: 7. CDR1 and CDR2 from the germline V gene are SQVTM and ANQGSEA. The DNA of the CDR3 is TGCAGCGTTCAATCTAGCGGGAGGGGGGCCGGGGAGCTGTTTTTT. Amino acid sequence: CSVQSSGRGAGELFF.

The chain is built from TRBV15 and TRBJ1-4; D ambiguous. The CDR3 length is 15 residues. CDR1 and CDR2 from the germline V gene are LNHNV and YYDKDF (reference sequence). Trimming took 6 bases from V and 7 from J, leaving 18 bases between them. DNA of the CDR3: TGTGCCACCAGTTCTGCGGTGGGCATGACTGAAAAACTGTTTTTT. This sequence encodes CATSSAVGMTEKLFF.

Written as DNA, the CDR3 is TGTGCCAGCAGCTTGTGGAGCACTGAAGCTTTCTTT. Translation gives CASSLWSTEAFF. V and J are TRBV5-8 and TRBJ1-1; D is ambiguous. Trimming pared 1 base from V and 4 bases from J, leaving 5 bases between. The CDR3 consists of 12 residues. Germline values: CDR1 SGHTS, CDR2 YDEGEE.

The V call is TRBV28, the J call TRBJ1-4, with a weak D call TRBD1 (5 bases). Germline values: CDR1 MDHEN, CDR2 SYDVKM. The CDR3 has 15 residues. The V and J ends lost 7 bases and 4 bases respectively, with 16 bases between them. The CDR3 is CASNEPGRVNEKLFF. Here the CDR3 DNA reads TGTGCCAGCAACGAACCGGGACGGGTTAATGAAAAACTGTTTTTT.

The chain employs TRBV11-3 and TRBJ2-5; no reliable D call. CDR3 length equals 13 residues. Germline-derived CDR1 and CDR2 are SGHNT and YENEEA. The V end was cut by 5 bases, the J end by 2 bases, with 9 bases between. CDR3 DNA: TGTGCCAGCAGCAGGGCAGAACAAGAGACCCAGTACTTC. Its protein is CASSRAEQETQYF.

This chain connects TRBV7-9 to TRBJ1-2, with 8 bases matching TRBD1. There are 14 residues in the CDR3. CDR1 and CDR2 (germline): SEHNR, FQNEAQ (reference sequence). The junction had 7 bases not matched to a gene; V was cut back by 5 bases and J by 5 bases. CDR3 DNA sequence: TGTGCCAGCAGCCCCGGACAGGGAAGATATGGCTACACCTTC. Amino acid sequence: CASSPGQGRYGYTF.

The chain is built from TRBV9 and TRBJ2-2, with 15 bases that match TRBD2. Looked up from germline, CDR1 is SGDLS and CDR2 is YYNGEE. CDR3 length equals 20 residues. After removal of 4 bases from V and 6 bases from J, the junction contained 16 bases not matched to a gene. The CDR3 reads CASSRRTGLAGGLGAGELFF. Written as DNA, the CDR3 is TGTGCCAGCAGCCGTAGGACTGGACTAGCGGGAGGGCTGGGGGCCGGGGAGCTGTTTTTT. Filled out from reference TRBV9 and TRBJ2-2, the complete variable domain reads DSGVTQTPKHLITATGQRVTLRCSPRSGDLSVYWYQQSLDQGLQFLIQYYNGEERAKGNILERFSAQQFPDLHSELNLSSLELGDSALYFCASSRRTGLAGGLGAGELFFGEGSRLTVL.

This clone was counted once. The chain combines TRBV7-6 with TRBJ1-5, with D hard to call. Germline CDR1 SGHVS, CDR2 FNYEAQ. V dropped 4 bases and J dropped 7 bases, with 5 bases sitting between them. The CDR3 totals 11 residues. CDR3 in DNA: TGTGCCAGCAGCTCTCTCCAGCCCCAGCATTTT. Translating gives CASSSLQPQHF.

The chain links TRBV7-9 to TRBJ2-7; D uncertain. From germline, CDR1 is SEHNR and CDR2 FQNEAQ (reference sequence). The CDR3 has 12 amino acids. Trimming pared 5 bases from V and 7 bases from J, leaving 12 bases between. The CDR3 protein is CASSPRREEQYF. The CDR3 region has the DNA TGTGCCAGCAGCCCACGTAGAGAGGAGCAGTACTTC.

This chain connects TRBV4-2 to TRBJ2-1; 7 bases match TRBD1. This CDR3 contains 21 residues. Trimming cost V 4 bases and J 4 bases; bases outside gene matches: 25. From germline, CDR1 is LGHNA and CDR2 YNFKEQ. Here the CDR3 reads CASSPNEGTVSPSGVYNEQFF. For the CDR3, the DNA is TGTGCCAGCAGCCCGAATGAAGGGACAGTCTCACCCAGTGGGGTTTACAATGAGCAGTTCTTC.

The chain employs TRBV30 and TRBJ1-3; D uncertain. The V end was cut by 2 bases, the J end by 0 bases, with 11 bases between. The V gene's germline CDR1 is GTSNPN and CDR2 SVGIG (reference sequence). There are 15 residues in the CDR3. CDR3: CAWSSESISGNTIYF. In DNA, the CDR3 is TGTGCCTGGAGTTCGGAAAGCATCTCTGGAAACACCATATATTTT.

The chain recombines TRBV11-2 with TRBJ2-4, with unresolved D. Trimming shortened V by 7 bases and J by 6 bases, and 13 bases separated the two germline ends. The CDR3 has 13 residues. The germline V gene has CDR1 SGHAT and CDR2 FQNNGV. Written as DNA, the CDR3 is TGTGCCAGCACCCACGGGCCTGTAAACATTCAGTACTTC. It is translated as CASTHGPVNIQYF.

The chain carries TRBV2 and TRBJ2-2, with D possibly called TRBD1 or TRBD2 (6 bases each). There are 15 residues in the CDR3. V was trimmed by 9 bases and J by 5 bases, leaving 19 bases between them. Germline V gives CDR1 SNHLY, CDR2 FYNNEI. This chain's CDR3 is CARGAGGTQTGELFF. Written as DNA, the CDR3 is TGTGCCAGGGGGGCCGGGGGAACACAGACCGGGGAGCTGTTTTTT.

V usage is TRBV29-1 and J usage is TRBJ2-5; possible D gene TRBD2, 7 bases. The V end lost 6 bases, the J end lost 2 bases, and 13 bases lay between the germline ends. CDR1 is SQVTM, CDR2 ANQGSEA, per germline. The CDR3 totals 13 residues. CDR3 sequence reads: CSVAGHVQETQYF. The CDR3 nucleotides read TGCAGCGTAGCGGGACACGTACAAGAGACCCAGTACTTC.

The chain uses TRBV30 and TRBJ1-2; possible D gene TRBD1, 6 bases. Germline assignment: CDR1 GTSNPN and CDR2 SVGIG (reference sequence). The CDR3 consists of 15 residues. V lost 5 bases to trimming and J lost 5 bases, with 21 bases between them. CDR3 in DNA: TGTGCCTGGGCGGCACAGGGTACAGCTTCGTATGGCTACACCTTC. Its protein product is CAWAAQGTASYGYTF.

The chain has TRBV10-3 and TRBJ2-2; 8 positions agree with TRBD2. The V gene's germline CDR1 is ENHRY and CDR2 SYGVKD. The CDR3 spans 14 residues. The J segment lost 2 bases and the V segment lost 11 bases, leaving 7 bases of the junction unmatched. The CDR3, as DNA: TGTGCCTCCACCGGGACTAGTAACACCGGGGAGCTGTTTTTT. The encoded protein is CASTGTSNTGELFF.

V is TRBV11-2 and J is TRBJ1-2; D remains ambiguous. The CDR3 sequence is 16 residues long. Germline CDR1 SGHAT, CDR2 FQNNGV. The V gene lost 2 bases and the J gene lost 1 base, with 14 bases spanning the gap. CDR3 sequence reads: CASSLPIKAGNYGYTF. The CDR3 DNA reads TGTGCCAGCAGCTTACCGATTAAGGCAGGTAACTATGGCTACACCTTC.